This TCR beta chain was sequenced for a study of blood T cell repertoires in COVID-19. Study-wide background: Specimens from acute and convalescent COVID-19 originated in the United States, Italy and Spain. PBMCs, B-cell-depleted T cells, or T cells provided the cDNA or gDNA that made up the material.

How the authors handled the data: Estimation of nucleated cell counts was performed using reference gene primer amplification. Clones were read by immunoSEQ multiplex PCR, and TCRdb kept only the in-frame ones, dropping some. V, J and clone size derive from that table, while D and trimming were established from the DNA sequence. The profile covers over 200,000 clones, with roughly 84% appearing a single time and around 30% taken by the ten largest. Germline V CDR1 and CDR2: MNHNY, SVGAGI (reference sequence). CDR3 length equals 15 residues. Trimming stripped 7 bases from V and 4 bases from J, with 16 bases between.

The sequenced sample consisted of peripheral blood. This receptor was taken from a man in his forties with acute or convalescent COVID-19. The chain uses TRBV6-6 and TRBJ2-2, with D perhaps TRBD1 (6 bases). CDR3 DNA sequence: TGTGCCAGCATCAAAGACGGACAGTTCACCGGGGAGCTGTTTTTT. Translation gives CASIKDGQFTGELFF.